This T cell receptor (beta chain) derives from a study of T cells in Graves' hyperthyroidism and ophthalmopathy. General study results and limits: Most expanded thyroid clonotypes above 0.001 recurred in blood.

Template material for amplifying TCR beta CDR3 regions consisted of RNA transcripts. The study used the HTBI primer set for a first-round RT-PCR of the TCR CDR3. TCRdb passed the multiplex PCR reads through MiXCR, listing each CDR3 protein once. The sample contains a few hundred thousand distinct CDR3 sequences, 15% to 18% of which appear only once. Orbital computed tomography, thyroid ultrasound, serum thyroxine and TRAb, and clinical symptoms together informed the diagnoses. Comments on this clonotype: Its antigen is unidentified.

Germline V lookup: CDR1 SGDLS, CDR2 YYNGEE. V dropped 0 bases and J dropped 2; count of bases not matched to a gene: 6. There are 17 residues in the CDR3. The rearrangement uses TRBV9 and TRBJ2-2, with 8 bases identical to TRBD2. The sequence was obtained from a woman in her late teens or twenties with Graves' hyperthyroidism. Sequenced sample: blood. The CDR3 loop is CASSVVAGQINTGELFF. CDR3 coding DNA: TGTGCCAGCAGCGTAGTAGCGGGACAAATTAACACCGGGGAGCTGTTTTTT.